The clone carrying this T cell receptor (beta chain) was picked up one time. This CDR3 has 13 residues. Germline V CDR1 and CDR2: SGHVS, FNYEAQ. Trimming took off 5 bases at V and 3 bases at J, with 11 bases between the two ends. From the 5' RACE reads, TCRdb called clonotypes with MiXCR, one entry per CDR3 protein. The repertoire holds 68,000 or so distinct CDR3 sequences, with over 15% as singletons. This specimen comes from a study of T-cell memory formation after mild COVID-19. The rearrangement uses TRBV7-6 and TRBJ2-7; the D gene is possibly TRBD1 (5 bases). This sequence originates from an adult woman who had mild COVID-19 (a few samples of this study predate the infection). Cell type and time point are not known. Sequenced input: PBMCs or a T cell subset sorted from them (not recorded which). CDR3 in DNA: TGTGCCAGCAGCCCTGTTCAGGGCTACGAGCAGTACTTC. Its protein is CASSPVQGYEQYF.